This T cell receptor (beta chain) was obtained from a study of vaccination effects on CD4 cells after COVID-19. This clone appeared a single time. Antigen: not known. Here immunoSEQ multiplex PCR was the method, and the copy in TCRdb shows in-frame clones only, minus some. The sample yields 25,000 to 35,000 clones, around 69% seen once. Germline CDR1 and CDR2: MNHEY and SMNVEV (reference sequence). This CDR3 is built from 17 residues. V lost 4 bases, J lost 4 bases, and 21 bases lay in between. Culture proceeded for about ten days, and CD4+ T cells were then isolated. Everyone in the study got two shots of either the BNT162b2 or mRNA-1273 vaccine.

The receptor comes from a human donor who received a COVID-19 vaccine. The V gene is TRBV27, the J gene TRBJ2-3; D may be TRBD1 (6 bases). Sample: CD4+ T cells from PBMCs cultured without peptide, taken after COVID-19 vaccination. Here the CDR3 DNA reads TGTGCCAGCAGTTCTCCCGGGACATCCGTCAGCGCAGATACGCAGTATTTT. The encoded protein is CASSSPGTSVSADTQYF.